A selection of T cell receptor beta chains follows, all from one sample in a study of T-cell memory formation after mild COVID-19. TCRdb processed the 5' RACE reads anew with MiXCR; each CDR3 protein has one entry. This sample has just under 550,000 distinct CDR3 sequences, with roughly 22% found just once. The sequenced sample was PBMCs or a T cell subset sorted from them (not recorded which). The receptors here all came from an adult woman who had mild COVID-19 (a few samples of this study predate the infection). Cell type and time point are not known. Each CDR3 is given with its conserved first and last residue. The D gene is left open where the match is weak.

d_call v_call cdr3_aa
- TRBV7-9 CASSLLLGESGYTF
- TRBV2 CASSEKRYFSYNEQFF
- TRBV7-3 CASSLKRGAPDTQYF
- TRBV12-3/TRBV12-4 CASSLKGKGYEQYF
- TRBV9 CASSATNGHFQETQYF
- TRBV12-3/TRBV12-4 CASSFGVFSGNTIYF
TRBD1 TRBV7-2 CASSERQGRAPLHF
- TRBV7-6 CASSHGESETQYF
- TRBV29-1 CSVSPASNRETQYF
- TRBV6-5 CASSRSVGSYGYTF
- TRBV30 CAWGAGFYNEQFF
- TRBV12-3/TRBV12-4 CASSKQELNTEAFF
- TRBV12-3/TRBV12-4 CASSFREIRTEQYF
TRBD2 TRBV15 CATSRDPSGSANEQFF
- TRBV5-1 CASSLWQGEGYEQFF
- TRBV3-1 CASSHSTGNTEAFF
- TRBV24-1 CATSDLKDGNEQFF
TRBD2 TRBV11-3 CASSLEAGGIYEQYF
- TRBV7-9 CASSLAGLGSSYNEQFF
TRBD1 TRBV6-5 CASRQGQGRPLNTEAFF
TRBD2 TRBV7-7 CASSSGTSGKDEQFF
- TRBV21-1 CASSKSRGRRETQYF
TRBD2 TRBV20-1 CSAHSHGTSSSGKYNEQFF
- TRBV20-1 CSVGNGPTYGYTF
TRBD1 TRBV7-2 CASIPDEGASNEQFF
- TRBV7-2 CASSLVNGISYNEQFF
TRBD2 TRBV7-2 CASSFGTSGGALGEQYF
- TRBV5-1 CASSPTGFRNEQFF
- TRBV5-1 CASSLYAGDNYGYTF
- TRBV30 CAWSVGTKYEQYF
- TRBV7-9 CASSSTGRRRSGANVLTF
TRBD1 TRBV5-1 CASRGQGVRPRRGYTF
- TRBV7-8 CASSLYGAWDEAFF
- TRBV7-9 CASSSPLTGELFF
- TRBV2 CASSVQPNTEAFF
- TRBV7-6 CASSSGTGQPWYF
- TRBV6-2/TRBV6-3 CASSYTRGQQPQHF
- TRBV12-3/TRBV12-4 CASNPSRRSSYNEQFF
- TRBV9 CASSVGGTGLGNTEAFF
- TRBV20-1 CSARPASEAFF
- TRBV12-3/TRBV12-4 CASSVRPHSYEQYF
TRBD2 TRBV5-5 CASSTGTSGVEQYF
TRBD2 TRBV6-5 CASSYSWTSLSTDTQYF
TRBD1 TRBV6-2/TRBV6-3 CASSYPLTGQGETEAFF
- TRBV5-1 CASRHSSLYNEQFF
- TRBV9 CASSVGMVTGNTEAFF
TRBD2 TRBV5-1 CASSSRGSGGRTDTQYF
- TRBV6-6 CASNGHKAFF
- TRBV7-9 CASSFFSGSTDTQYF
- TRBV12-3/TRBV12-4 CASSPQVFSDSYEQYF
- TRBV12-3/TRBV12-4 CASWSESTYTQYF
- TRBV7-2 CASSLEGGLGTNSPLHF
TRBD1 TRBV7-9 CASSPSSAPREGAQSSYTF
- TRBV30 CAWGRGLPGTDTQYF